The clone carrying this T cell receptor beta chain occurred many times. The antigen remains undetermined. These data are taken from a study of identical twins. V shed 5 bases and J shed 5 bases, with 16 bases lying between them. From germline, CDR1 is SGHAT and CDR2 FQNNGV. The CDR3 length is 15 residues. One entry per CDR3 protein, called by TCRdb with MiXCR from the 5' RACE reads. The repertoire holds hundreds of thousands of distinct CDR3 sequences, with about 8.9% as singletons. Study conclusions and caveats: Twins shared beta out-of-frame sequences in excess, but this excess was weaker.

Another study also made use of these data, one on yellow fever vaccine responses in identical twins.

The material sequenced was memory (CD45RO+) T cells sorted from blood. The rearrangement joins TRBV11-2 to TRBJ2-1; D assignment may be TRBD1 or TRBD2 (5 bases each). The receptor was derived from a woman between 18 and 30 years old in good health. CDR3 in DNA: TGTGCCAGCAGCCTACGGGGACCGCAGGACAATGAGCAGTTCTTC. It encodes CASSLRGPQDNEQFF.